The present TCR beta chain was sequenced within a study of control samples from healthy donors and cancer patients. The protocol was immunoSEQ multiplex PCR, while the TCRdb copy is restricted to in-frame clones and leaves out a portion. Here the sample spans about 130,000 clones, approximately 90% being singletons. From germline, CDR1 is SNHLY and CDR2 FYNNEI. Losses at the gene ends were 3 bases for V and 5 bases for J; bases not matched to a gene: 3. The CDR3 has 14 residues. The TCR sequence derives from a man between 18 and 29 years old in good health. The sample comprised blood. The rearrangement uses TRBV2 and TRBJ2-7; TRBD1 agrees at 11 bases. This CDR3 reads CASSDWTGGHEQYF. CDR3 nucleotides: TGTGCCAGCAGTGATTGGACAGGGGGCCACGAGCAGTACTTC.